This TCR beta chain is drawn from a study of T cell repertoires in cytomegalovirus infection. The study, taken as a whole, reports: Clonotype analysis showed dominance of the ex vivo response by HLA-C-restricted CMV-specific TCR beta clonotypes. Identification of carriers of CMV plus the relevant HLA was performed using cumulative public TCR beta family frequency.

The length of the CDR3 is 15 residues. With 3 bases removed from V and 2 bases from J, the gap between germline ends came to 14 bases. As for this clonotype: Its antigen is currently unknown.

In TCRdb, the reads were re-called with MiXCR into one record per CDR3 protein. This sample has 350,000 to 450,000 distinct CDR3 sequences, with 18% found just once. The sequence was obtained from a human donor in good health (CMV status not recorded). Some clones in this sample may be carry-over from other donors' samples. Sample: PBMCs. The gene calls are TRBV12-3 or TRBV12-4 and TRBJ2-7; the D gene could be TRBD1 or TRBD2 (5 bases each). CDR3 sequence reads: CASSFLGTYPYEQYF. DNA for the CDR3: TGTGCCAGCAGTTTCCTCGGGACGTACCCCTACGAGCAGTACTTC.